This T cell receptor (beta chain) is from a study of CD8 T cells in ankylosing spondylitis. In this sample, this clonotype turned up many times. Its antigen is not known. Study-wide findings and caveats: A TCR beta motif of fewer than ten highly homologous variants appeared characteristic of ankylosing spondylitis blood.

Quantitative 5'-RACE was performed with molecular barcodes, and it yielded the TCR beta libraries. TCRdb recomputed calls from the 5' RACE reads with MiXCR, one row per CDR3 protein. Among 250,000 to 350,000 distinct CDR3 sequences listed, around 21% were seen once. CDR1 and CDR2 (germline): MNHEY, SVGEGT. With 10 bases clipped from V and 4 bases from J, the junction kept 13 bases outside the gene matches. This CDR3 is built from 15 residues. The clonotype was recovered from a female donor with ankylosing spondylitis or in good health (not recorded which). The V gene is TRBV6-2 or TRBV6-3, the J gene TRBJ1-2, with 9 bases matching TRBD1. Sequenced input: blood, either unsorted or a sorted T cell fraction (not recorded which). CDR3 sequence reads: CATQLFQTGGYGYTF. As DNA, the CDR3 is TGTGCCACCCAACTGTTCCAGACAGGGGGCTATGGCTACACCTTC.